This T cell receptor (beta chain) was captured by sequencing in a study of T-cell memory formation after mild COVID-19. Study in general: TCR clusters showed largely donor specificity.

TCR alpha and TCR beta cDNA libraries carrying sample barcodes and UMIs came from 5'RACE with constant-segment primers. TCRdb used MiXCR to reprocess the 5' RACE reads, holding one entry per CDR3 protein. The sample consists of some 300,000 distinct CDR3 sequences, around a fifth of them appearing once. The CDR3 has 17 residues. With V trimmed by 4 bases and J by 1 base, 7 bases remained unmatched. The origin of this receptor is a man aged 18 to 29 who had mild COVID-19 (a few samples of this study predate the infection). Cell type and time point are not known. The sequenced sample consisted of PBMCs or a T cell subset sorted from them (not recorded which). J is TRBJ2-1 and V is TRBV23-1, with TRBD1 matching 10 bases. TRBV23-1 is given ORF status, its function remaining uncertain. The CDR3 sequence: CASSLGGTGESYNEQFF. The CDR3 DNA follows: TGCGCCAGCAGTCTTGGTGGGACAGGGGAATCCTACAATGAGCAGTTCTTC.